This T cell receptor beta chain is from a study of CD8+CD57+ T cells in acquired aplastic anemia. Study-level information: Roughly 3 ug was the average amount of DNA from sorted CD4+ and CD8+ cells.

V was shortened by 3 bases and J by 4 bases, with 8 bases between the two germline ends. Germline values: CDR1 KGHDR, CDR2 SFDVKD. CDR3 length equals 13 residues. According to the study, genomic DNA was the template for TCR beta VDJ and CDR3 profiling. In TCRdb, the reads were re-called with MiXCR into one record per CDR3 protein. The data show over 150,000 distinct CDR3 sequences, with roughly 49% seen just once and 12% held by the top ten. Sequencing involved patients with CD8+CD57+ cell expansion previously shown by flow cytometry. The sequencing sample was made of sorted CD4+, CD8+, or CD8+CD57+ T cells (not recorded which) from PBMCs. The chain couples TRBV24-1 to TRBJ1-2; D not resolved. This receptor was obtained from a human donor with aplastic anemia. Here the CDR3 reads CATSDASGYGYTF. The CDR3, as DNA: TGTGCCACCAGTGATGCCTCAGGCTATGGCTACACCTTC.